These T cell receptor beta chains were read from a single sample in a study of cytomegalovirus exposure and HLA in healthy donors. Sequencing used immunoSEQ multiplex PCR; TCRdb keeps in-frame clones, though not all of them. Of about 360,000 clones in the sample, 86% are singletons; the top ten hold 0.8% to 0.85%. Sample: PBMCs. These TCRs come from a woman aged 18-35 years in good health and CMV-seronegative. CDR3s include the opening cysteine and the closing phenylalanine or tryptophan. The D gene is left open where the match is weak. Expanded clones are given a class, and other clones once, few, many or no size at all.

cdr3_length j_call v_call d_call clone_size cdr3_nt cdr3_aa
13 TRBJ2-7 TRBV10-3 NA NA TGTGCCATCAGTGACAGGGAACGGAACGAGCAGTACTTC CAISDRERNEQYF
16 TRBJ2-1 TRBV5-5 NA NA TGTGCCAGCAGCCCCATAGCGGCCTCCGTGGAGTATGAGCAGTTCTTC CASSPIAASVEYEQFF
15 TRBJ2-3 TRBV4-2 TRBD2 NA TGTGCCAGCAGCCCTCGGACTAGCGGGGGAGATACGCAGTATTTT CASSPRTSGGDTQYF
15 TRBJ2-1 TRBV29-1 NA NA TGCAGCGTTCGGAGAGCGGATAGCTTTACGGGTGAGCAGTTCTTC CSVRRADSFTGEQFF
15 TRBJ2-7 TRBV5-4 TRBD1 NA TGTGCCAGCAGCCGTCCCGGGACAGGGTACAACGAGCAGTACTTC CASSRPGTGYNEQYF
15 TRBJ2-1 TRBV7-6 NA NA TGTGCCAGCAGCTTAATTGGCGGTTCCTACAATGAGCAGTTCTTC CASSLIGGSYNEQFF
14 TRBJ1-1 TRBV5-6 NA NA TGTGCCAGCAACCTCAGGGTGATGAACACTGAAGCTTTCTTT CASNLRVMNTEAFF
9 TRBJ2-1 TRBV7-9 NA NA TGTGCCAGCAGCCTTGAGCAGTTCTTC CASSLEQFF
15 TRBJ2-3 TRBV19 NA NA TGTGCCAGTAGTAAGGATGGGACACGCACAGATACGCAGTATTTT CASSKDGTRTDTQYF
15 TRBJ2-4 TRBV21-1 NA NA TGTGCCAGCAGGCGGGCAGGGGAAGACAAAAACATTCAGTACTTC CASRRAGEDKNIQYF
14 TRBJ2-7 TRBV7-2 TRBD2 NA TGTGCCAGCAGCTTTGAGCGGGAGTTCCGCGAGCAGTACTTC CASSFEREFREQYF
14 TRBJ1-2 TRBV6-5 NA NA TGTGCCAGCAGGGCCGGGGGGCAGAACTATGGCTACACCTTC CASRAGGQNYGYTF
14 TRBJ2-7 TRBV6-5 NA NA TGTGCCGCCGGTTTCGCGGGGCCCCGTTACGAGCAGTACTTC CAAGFAGPRYEQYF
16 TRBJ2-3 TRBV5-5 TRBD2 NA TGTGCCAGCAGGAGGAGTAGCGGGGTGAGGGCAGATACGCAGTATTTT CASRRSSGVRADTQYF
19 TRBJ1-2 TRBV12-2 NA NA TGTGCAAGTCGTCATAATTGGGGGGACAGGGTCTCAGCTAACTATGGCTACACCTTC CASRHNWGDRVSANYGYTF
15 TRBJ1-1 TRBV5-1 TRBD1 NA TGCGCCAGCAGCTTGGTTGGGGACAGGGATTCTGAAGCTTTCTTT CASSLVGDRDSEAFF
14 TRBJ2-1 TRBV10-2 NA NA TGCGCCAGCCTTCCCGGGGGTTCCTACAATGAGCAGTTCTTC CASLPGGSYNEQFF
15 TRBJ2-1 TRBV4-1 NA NA TGCGCCAGCAGCCAAGAACACAGCCTCTACAATGAGCAGTTCTTC CASSQEHSLYNEQFF
14 TRBJ1-1 TRBV7-3 TRBD1 NA TGTGCCAGCAGCTTAACCCAGGGGGTGGTTGAAGCTTTCTTT CASSLTQGVVEAFF
15 TRBJ2-7 TRBV28 TRBD1 NA TGTGCCAGCAGTTTCCCCGGGACAGGGGCTTACGAGCAGTACTTC CASSFPGTGAYEQYF
15 TRBJ2-7 TRBV5-1 TRBD1 NA TGCGCCAGCAGCGCCAGAGGACAGGGAGCCTACGAGCAGTACTTC CASSARGQGAYEQYF
16 TRBJ2-5 TRBV7-9 TRBD1 NA TGTGCCAGCAGCTTAGTTGGGGGACAGCGACAAGAGACCCAGTACTTC CASSLVGGQRQETQYF
12 TRBJ1-3 TRBV2 NA NA TGTGCCAGGACAGTCTCTGGAAACACCATATATTTT CARTVSGNTIYF
13 TRBJ1-2 TRBV5-1 NA few TGCGCCAGCAGCTTCAGGGTAGACTATGGCTACACCTTC CASSFRVDYGYTF